This TCR beta chain appears in the sequencing data of a study of shared clonotypes between healthy human individuals. General study findings and limits: Relative to clonotypes present in all four donors, those not shared had lower generation probabilities. Rarefaction revealed incomplete sorted-subset sequencing despite large depth.

Naive CD8 cells lacked CD45RO, underwent positive selection for CCR7 and left out terminally differentiated effector memory CD45RA+ cells. Generated by immunoSEQ multiplex PCR, the TCRdb table keeps only in-frame clones and is missing some. The sample has about 2.2 million clones, about 92% seen once; the top ten hold 1.5% to 2%. In the case of this clone: What it binds is not known.

V was clipped by 3 bases and J by 2 bases, with 11 bases between them. The CDR3 has 15 amino acids. Germline CDR1 reads SGDLS; CDR2 reads YYNGEE. This sequence was found in a man in his late teens or twenties in good health. Some clones in this sample may be carry-over from other donors' samples. The chain carries TRBV9 and TRBJ1-4, with D perhaps TRBD1 (5 bases). The sample was naive CD8+ T cells from PBMCs. This CDR3 is CASSAQWGTNEKLFF. CDR3 DNA: TGTGCCAGCAGCGCCCAGTGGGGCACTAATGAAAAACTGTTTTTT.